This is a list of T cell receptor beta chains from one sample in a study of blood T cell repertoires in COVID-19. The table came from immunoSEQ multiplex PCR; TCRdb's copy has only in-frame clones and leaves some out. Among around 140,000 clones listed, around 80% were seen once. Sequencing was done on a sample of peripheral blood. The receptors shown here come from a woman aged 55-75 years with acute or convalescent COVID-19. Both conserved end residues are part of each CDR3. The D gene is left open where the match is weak. For some rows the clone size is stated as once, few or many, or as a class when expanded; others skip it.

J: TRBJ1-2
V: TRBV25-1
size: .
D: .
DNA: TGTGCCAGTTCGTCGGGGGTTTATGGCTACACCTTC
CDR3: CASSSGVYGYTF

J: TRBJ2-7
V: TRBV5-4
size: .
D: TRBD2
DNA: TGTGCCAGCAGCCAATCCCATCGACTAGCGGGAGGGGAGGACGAGCAGTACTTC
CDR3: CASSQSHRLAGGEDEQYF

J: TRBJ1-5
V: TRBV19
size: .
D: TRBD1
DNA: TGTGCCAGTAGTTCCGGGACAGTCAATCAGCCCCAGCATTTT
CDR3: CASSSGTVNQPQHF

J: TRBJ2-1
V: TRBV3-1/TRBV3-2
size: once
D: TRBD2
DNA: TGTGCCAGCAGCCCACTAGCGGGAGGCCCCCTGAGAGAGCAGTTCTTC
CDR3: CASSPLAGGPLREQFF

J: TRBJ1-2
V: TRBV18
size: .
D: TRBD1
DNA: TGTGCCAGCTCACCCGCGGAGGGGGCCTTCGGCTACACCTTC
CDR3: CASSPAEGAFGYTF

J: TRBJ1-3
V: TRBV5-1
size: .
D: .
DNA: TGCGCCAGCAGCTCCAGGGATGGTGGAAACACCATATATTTT
CDR3: CASSSRDGGNTIYF

J: TRBJ2-3
V: TRBV15
size: few
D: TRBD2
DNA: TGTGCCACCAGCAGGACCCGCGGGGGGGCCCCCACAGATACGCAGTATTTT
CDR3: CATSRTRGGAPTDTQYF

J: TRBJ2-3
V: TRBV5-1
size: .
D: .
DNA: TGCGCCAGCAGCTCACTCGCACGAGATACGCAGTATTTT
CDR3: CASSSLARDTQYF

J: TRBJ1-6
V: TRBV7-6
size: once
D: TRBD1
DNA: TGTGCCAGCAGCTTAACCCCCCCTACAGGGGGGCTTAGTTCACCCCTCCACTTT
CDR3: CASSLTPPTGGLSSPLHF

J: TRBJ2-1
V: TRBV28
size: .
D: TRBD2
DNA: TGTGCCAGCAGAACACCTAGCGGCCTGAATGAGCAGTTCTTC
CDR3: CASRTPSGLNEQFF

J: TRBJ2-3
V: TRBV19
size: .
D: TRBD1
DNA: TGTGCCAGCTCAACAGGGGCATCTAGCACAGATACGCAGTATTTT
CDR3: CASSTGASSTDTQYF

J: TRBJ2-3
V: TRBV6-1
size: few
D: .
DNA: TGTGCCAGCAGTGAAGCCCGACTACGCACAGATACGCAGTATTTT
CDR3: CASSEARLRTDTQYF

J: TRBJ2-5
V: TRBV6-5
size: once
D: .
DNA: TGTGCCAGTATGCAGGGGCGCGAGACCCAGTACTTC
CDR3: CASMQGRETQYF

J: TRBJ2-5
V: TRBV13
size: medium-sized
D: TRBD1
DNA: TGTGCCAGCAGCTCCCGAGGGACAGGGGAAGAGACCCAGTACTTC
CDR3: CASSSRGTGEETQYF

J: TRBJ1-1
V: TRBV10-2
size: .
D: .
DNA: TGCGCCAGCAGAATACAGGGTGGGAACACTGAAGCTTTCTTT
CDR3: CASRIQGGNTEAFF

J: TRBJ2-7
V: TRBV18
size: .
D: TRBD2
DNA: TGTGCCAGCTCACCACCGGGGCTAGCGGGAGGGCCCTTCAGCTCCTACGAGCAGTACTTC
CDR3: CASSPPGLAGGPFSSYEQYF

J: TRBJ2-5
V: TRBV5-1
size: .
D: TRBD2
DNA: TGCGCCAGCAGCCCCGGCGGGAGGGGGTACCCGCAAGAGACCCAGTACTTC
CDR3: CASSPGGRGYPQETQYF

J: TRBJ1-1
V: TRBV6-6
size: .
D: .
DNA: TGTGCCAGCAGTTCCGCGGGGGGCACTGAAGCTTTCTTT
CDR3: CASSSAGGTEAFF

J: TRBJ2-1
V: TRBV5-4
size: .
D: .
DNA: TGTGCCAGCAGCGCAGCGGGCCCCTACAATGAGCAGTTCTTC
CDR3: CASSAAGPYNEQFF

J: TRBJ2-1
V: TRBV5-4
size: .
D: .
DNA: TGTGCCAGCAGCTGGCCGAGACAGAACTACAATGAGCAGTTCTTC
CDR3: CASSWPRQNYNEQFF

J: TRBJ2-2
V: TRBV6-5
size: few
D: .
DNA: TGTGCCAGCAGTTACAATTTCGGGGGCACCGGGGAGCTGTTTTTT
CDR3: CASSYNFGGTGELFF

J: TRBJ2-1
V: TRBV27
size: .
D: TRBD2
DNA: TGTGCCAGCAGTTTATTGGCTAGCGGGAGTGGAGATGAGCAGTTCTTC
CDR3: CASSLLASGSGDEQFF

J: TRBJ2-7
V: TRBV4-1
size: .
D: .
DNA: TGCGCCAGCAGCCTAATTGGACTCTCCTACGAGCAGTACTTC
CDR3: CASSLIGLSYEQYF

J: TRBJ1-1
V: TRBV25-1
size: once
D: TRBD1
DNA: TGTGCCAGCAGTGCGGGACAGGGATTCGTGAACACTGAAGCTTTCTTT
CDR3: CASSAGQGFVNTEAFF

J: TRBJ2-7
V: TRBV9
size: .
D: .
DNA: TGTGCCAGCAGCGTAGGGCGAGGGAGCTCCTACGAGCAGTACTTC
CDR3: CASSVGRGSSYEQYF

J: TRBJ2-1
V: TRBV11-3
size: .
D: TRBD1
DNA: TGTGCCAGCAGCCCCGGGACAGGTAACTACAATGAGCAGTTCTTC
CDR3: CASSPGTGNYNEQFF

J: TRBJ1-4
V: TRBV7-9
size: .
D: .
DNA: TGTGCCAGCAGCCCCGTCGCTATACCTAATGAAAAACTGTTTTTT
CDR3: CASSPVAIPNEKLFF

J: TRBJ2-1
V: TRBV9
size: .
D: .
DNA: TGTGCCAGCAGCGTAGCTGGAGCCGAGTACAATGAGCAGTTCTTC
CDR3: CASSVAGAEYNEQFF

J: TRBJ2-1
V: TRBV27
size: .
D: .
DNA: TGTGCCAGCGGGGCTGGCCCCTACAATGAGCAGTTCTTC
CDR3: CASGAGPYNEQFF

J: TRBJ1-1
V: TRBV3-1/TRBV3-2
size: once
D: .
DNA: TGTGCCAGCAGCCAAGGTGTACTTTTGAACACTGAAGCTTTCTTT
CDR3: CASSQGVLLNTEAFF

J: TRBJ1-5
V: TRBV20-1
size: .
D: .
DNA: TGCAGTGCTAGTTTTATTCTGAGGACAGGCAATCAGCCCCAGCATTTT
CDR3: CSASFILRTGNQPQHF

J: TRBJ1-5
V: TRBV27
size: .
D: TRBD1
DNA: TGTGCCAGCAGTTCGGACAGGACGAGTGGGCAGCCCCAGCATTTT
CDR3: CASSSDRTSGQPQHF

J: TRBJ2-3
V: TRBV11-3
size: .
D: .
DNA: TGTGCCAGCAGCATAGCCTCCACAGATACGCAGTATTTT
CDR3: CASSIASTDTQYF

J: TRBJ2-1
V: TRBV7-8
size: .
D: TRBD2
DNA: TGTGCCAGCAGCTGGGCGGGGGTACAATGGGATGAGCAGTTCTTC
CDR3: CASSWAGVQWDEQFF

J: TRBJ1-5
V: TRBV27
size: .
D: .
DNA: TGTGCCAGCAGCCCGAGGGAGGGTTATCAGCCCCAGCATTTT
CDR3: CASSPREGYQPQHF

J: TRBJ2-1
V: TRBV7-8
size: .
D: .
DNA: TGTGCCAGCAGCACCAGAGGGGGTGACTCCTACAATGAGCAGTTCTTC
CDR3: CASSTRGGDSYNEQFF

J: TRBJ2-7
V: TRBV20-1
size: .
D: .
DNA: TGCAGTGCTAGTCCCCAGACAGGATCCTACGAGCAGTACTTC
CDR3: CSASPQTGSYEQYF

J: TRBJ2-5
V: TRBV15
size: .
D: .
DNA: TGTGCCACCAATAGAGGCCAAGAGACCCAGTACTTC
CDR3: CATNRGQETQYF

J: TRBJ2-1
V: TRBV28
size: .
D: .
DNA: TGTGCCAGCAGTGCGCTTTACAATGAGCAGTTCTTC
CDR3: CASSALYNEQFF

J: TRBJ2-3
V: TRBV6-5
size: .
D: .
DNA: TGTGCCAGCAGTCCTCGCACAGATACGCAGTATTTT
CDR3: CASSPRTDTQYF

J: TRBJ2-7
V: TRBV6-5
size: .
D: .
DNA: TGTGCCAGCAGTCAAATCCGGGACACCCGATACGAGCAGTACTTC
CDR3: CASSQIRDTRYEQYF

J: TRBJ2-1
V: TRBV11-2
size: few
D: TRBD2
DNA: TGTGCCAGCAGCTTAGTACGTACTAGCGGGAGCGGTGAGCAGTTCTTC
CDR3: CASSLVRTSGSGEQFF

J: TRBJ2-7
V: TRBV6-5
size: .
D: TRBD1
DNA: TGTGCCAGCAGTTACCTGGACAGGGTCGAGCAGTACTTC
CDR3: CASSYLDRVEQYF

J: TRBJ1-1
V: TRBV19
size: .
D: .
DNA: TGTGCCAGTAGTCCCGAGGGAATTCGGGGAACCCGGCCGGACACTGAAGCTTTCTTT
CDR3: CASSPEGIRGTRPDTEAFF

J: TRBJ2-5
V: TRBV12-3/TRBV12-4
size: .
D: .
DNA: TGTGCCAGCAGTTTAGGACTTGAGGAGACCCAGTACTTC
CDR3: CASSLGLEETQYF

J: TRBJ2-7
V: TRBV30
size: few
D: TRBD1
DNA: TGTGCCTGGAGCCGCGGACAGGGAGTCACCTACGAGCAGTACTTC
CDR3: CAWSRGQGVTYEQYF

J: TRBJ1-1
V: TRBV14
size: .
D: .
DNA: TGTGCCAGCAGCCCGCTCGGGACTGACTATAACACTGAAGCTTTCTTT
CDR3: CASSPLGTDYNTEAFF